One and the same sample provided the 3 T cell receptor beta chains below, sequenced in a study of T cells in localized non-small cell lung cancer. Repertoires were generated with immunoSEQ multiplex PCR, while TCRdb's copy carries only in-frame clones and drops some. Of under 20,000 clones listed, roughly 86% are singletons. Sequenced here: peripheral blood mononuclear cells, sampled before any cancer treatment. The origin of the receptors is a male donor older than 55 with stage II lung adenocarcinoma.

In this sample, this clone turned up a few times. The chain joins TRBV28 to TRBJ2-3; 7 bases are shared with TRBD1. This CDR3 region has 15 residues. With V trimmed by 7 bases and J by 7 bases, 14 bases remained unmatched. Germline-derived CDR1 and CDR2 are MDHEN and SYDVKM. This chain's CDR3 is CASTPGTVSVNTQYF. The CDR3 bases are TGTGCCAGCACCCCAGGGACAGTGTCTGTGAATACGCAGTATTTT.

The chain carries TRBV6-1 and TRBJ2-7; 9 nucleotides align to TRBD1. The CDR3 length is 16 residues. The V gene end was trimmed by 4 bases and the J gene end by 7 bases; junction bases not matched to a gene: 14. Germline CDR1 MNHNS, CDR2 SASEGT. The CDR3 is CASSAKPGTGSGEQYF. The CDR3 region has the DNA TGTGCCAGCAGTGCCAAACCCGGGACAGGGTCTGGTGAGCAGTACTTC.

This rearrangement joins TRBV7-6 to TRBJ2-5; 7 positions agree with TRBD2. The V gene's germline CDR1 is SGHVS and CDR2 FNYEAQ. With 1 base clipped from V and 1 base from J, the junction kept 9 bases outside the gene matches. This CDR3 comprises 17 residues. CDR3 nucleotide sequence: TGTGCCAGCAGCTTAGTGGCCTCGGCTAGCGGCCAAGAGACCCAGTACTTC. Its translation is CASSLVASASGQETQYF.